This TCR beta chain originates from a study of CD8 T cells in Susac syndrome. Study observations and caveats: The relatively small number of individuals in the TCR sequencing and HLA analysis was acknowledged by the study.

Controls matched for sex and age were healthy donors. TEMRA cells were FACS-enriched, unlike CD8+ and CD4+ T cells, which were negatively isolated. This CDR3 contains 13 residues. The V end lost 0 bases, the J end lost 7 bases, and 7 bases lay between the germline ends. CDR1 SGHRS and CDR2 YFSETQ come from the germline V gene. As regards this clonotype: The antigen is unknown.

Random hexamers served to reverse transcribe roughly 0.5 to 1 ug RNA. Amplification of TCR beta CDR3 by immunoSEQ multiplex PCR spanned 54 Vbeta and 13 Jbeta. TCRdb ran MiXCR on the immunoSEQ multiplex PCR reads and lists one entry per CDR3 protein. The table includes 20,000 to 25,000 distinct CDR3 sequences, 85% to 95% detected once. The sample taken for sequencing was CD8+ T cells from PBMCs. This receptor was identified in a human donor in good health. This sequence joins TRBV5-1 and TRBJ2-2; D is undetermined. The CDR3 sequence is CASSLEGIGELFF. The CDR3 DNA sequence: TGCGCCAGCAGCTTGGAGGGCATCGGGGAGCTGTTTTTT. The variable domain in full, completed from reference TRBV5-1 and TRBJ2-2, reads KAGVTQTPRYLIKTRGQQVTLSCSPISGHRSVSWYQQTPGQGLQFLFEYFSETQRNKGNFPGRFSGRQFSNSRSEMNVSTLELGDSALYLCASSLEGIGELFFGEGSRLTVL.